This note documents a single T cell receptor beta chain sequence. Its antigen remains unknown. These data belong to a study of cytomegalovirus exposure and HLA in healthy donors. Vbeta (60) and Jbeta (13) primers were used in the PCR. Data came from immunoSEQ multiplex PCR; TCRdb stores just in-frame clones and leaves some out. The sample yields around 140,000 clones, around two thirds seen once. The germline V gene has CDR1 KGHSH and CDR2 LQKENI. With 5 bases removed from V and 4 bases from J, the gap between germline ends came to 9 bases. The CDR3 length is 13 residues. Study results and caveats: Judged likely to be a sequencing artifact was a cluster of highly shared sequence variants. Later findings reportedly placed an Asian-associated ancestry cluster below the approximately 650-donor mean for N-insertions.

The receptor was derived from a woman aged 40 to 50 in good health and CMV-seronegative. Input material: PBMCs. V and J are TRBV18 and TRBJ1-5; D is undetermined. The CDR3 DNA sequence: TGTGCCAGCTCAGAATCGGGGAATCAGCCCCAGCATTTT. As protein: CASSESGNQPQHF.